This TCR beta chain was profiled in a study of tumor-infiltrating lymphocytes in primary liver carcinoma. Study details: Patients comprised men and women whose ages fell between 30 and 69 years. General study points: The study found only about 7.5-25% of top clones in all five tumor regions.

Germline loops: CDR1 KGHSH, CDR2 LQKENI. The CDR3 is made up of 14 amino acids. Scientists recovered RNA and DNA together from around 20-30 mg of unsorted bulk tissue. Five separate regions per tumor were sampled. There were over 80% viable tumor cells in every single sample of tumor. A remark on this clonotype: Its antigen is not known. A much larger clonotype is one base distant, so this may be a read error.

Reverse transcription of approximately 0.55 ug total RNA with a constant-region primer produced TCR beta cDNA. For TCR beta, libraries were produced by three nested multiplex PCR rounds using slightly modified ARM-PCR. Amplification in the first two PCR rounds was performed using TRBV1-TRBV30 forward primers and a C-beta reverse primer for roughly 10 cycles each. Each CDR3 protein gets one entry after TCRdb re-called the multiplex PCR reads with MiXCR. The sample holds fewer than 200,000 distinct CDR3 sequences; 85% are singletons and the top ten take 15% to 20%. V gene TRBV18 combines with J gene TRBJ1-3; no firm D call. The source of this sequence is a man in his forties with primary liver carcinoma and hepatitis B virus infection. What was sequenced was tumor tissue from primary liver carcinoma. Written as DNA, the CDR3 is TGTGCCAGCTCACGGTCCATTTCTGGAAGCACCATATATTTT. Protein sequence: CASSRSISGSTIYF.